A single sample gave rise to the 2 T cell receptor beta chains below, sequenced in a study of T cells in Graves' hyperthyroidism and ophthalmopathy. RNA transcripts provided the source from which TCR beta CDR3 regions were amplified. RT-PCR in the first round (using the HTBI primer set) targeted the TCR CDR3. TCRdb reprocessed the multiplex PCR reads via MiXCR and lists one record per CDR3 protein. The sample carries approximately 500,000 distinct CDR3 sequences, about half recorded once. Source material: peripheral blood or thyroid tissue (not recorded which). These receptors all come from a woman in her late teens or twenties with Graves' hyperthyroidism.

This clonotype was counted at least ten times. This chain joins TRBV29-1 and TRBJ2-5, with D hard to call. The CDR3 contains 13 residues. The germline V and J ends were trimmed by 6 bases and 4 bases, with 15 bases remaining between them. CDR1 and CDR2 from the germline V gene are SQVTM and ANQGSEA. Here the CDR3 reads CSVRRPGGETQYF. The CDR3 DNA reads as TGCAGCGTGCGCCGGCCGGGTGGAGAGACCCAGTACTTC.

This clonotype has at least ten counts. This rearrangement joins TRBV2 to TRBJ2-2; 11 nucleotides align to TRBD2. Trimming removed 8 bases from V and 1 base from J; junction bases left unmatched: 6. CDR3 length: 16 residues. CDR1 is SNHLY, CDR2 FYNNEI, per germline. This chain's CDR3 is CASYPGTSGNTGELFF. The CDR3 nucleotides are TGTGCCAGCTACCCCGGGACTAGCGGGAACACCGGGGAGCTGTTTTTT.